The 10 T cell receptor beta chains below were found in one sample sequenced in a study of T cells in localized non-small cell lung cancer. Measured with immunoSEQ multiplex PCR; TCRdb has only the in-frame clones, and not every one. The table lists about 36,000 clones, 87% of them singletons. The material sequenced was peripheral blood, taken before any cancer treatment. Every receptor here comes from a woman aged 40-69 years with stage I lung adenocarcinoma.

This chain joins TRBV19 and TRBJ1-1; 8 bases line up with TRBD1. This CDR3 is built from 14 residues. With V trimmed by 6 bases and J by 11 bases, 14 bases remained unmatched. From germline, CDR1 is LNHDA and CDR2 SQIVND (reference sequence). The CDR3 protein is CASSIPGQGSTAFF. In nucleotides, the CDR3 is TGTGCCAGTAGCATCCCCGGACAGGGCAGTACGGCTTTCTTT.

The chain recombines TRBV11-2 with TRBJ2-3; 8 bases agree with TRBD1. Germline lookup yields CDR1 SGHAT and CDR2 FQNNGV. Unmatched junction bases numbered 5, after V lost 5 bases and J lost 4 bases. CDR3 length equals 14 residues. The CDR3 sequence is CASSPWTGPDTQYF. The CDR3 bases are TGTGCCAGCAGCCCCTGGACAGGGCCAGATACGCAGTATTTT.

The chain combines TRBV19 with TRBJ1-1, with 9 bases that match TRBD1. This CDR3 is 13 amino acids long. Germline loops: CDR1 LNHDA, CDR2 SQIVND (reference sequence). Trimming cost V 0 bases and J 10 bases; bases outside gene matches: 3. The CDR3 sequence: CASSIDRTGAAFF. CDR3 DNA: TGTGCCAGTAGTATAGATCGGACAGGGGCAGCTTTCTTT.

The chain carries TRBV6-6 and TRBJ1-1, with 7 bases fitting TRBD1. Germline trimming cut 5 bases from V and 1 base from J; bases unmatched to any gene: 10. CDR3 length: 16 residues. Germline values: CDR1 MNHNY, CDR2 SVGAGI (reference sequence). CDR3: CASSQEGARPNTEAFF. CDR3 in DNA: TGTGCCAGCAGTCAAGAGGGGGCGCGTCCGAACACTGAAGCTTTCTTT.

The rearrangement uses TRBV6-6 and TRBJ1-4; D gene uncertain. CDR3 length equals 14 residues. The V gene's germline CDR1 is MNHNY and CDR2 SVGAGI (reference sequence). Trimming removed 5 bases from V and 4 bases from J, with 11 bases in between. The CDR3 loop is CASSRPGVNEKLFF. The CDR3 DNA follows: TGTGCCAGCAGTCGGCCGGGAGTTAATGAAAAACTGTTTTTT.

The chain carries TRBV6-5 and TRBJ1-2, with a tentative D call TRBD1 (5 bases). V shed 6 bases and J shed 4 bases, with 15 bases lying between them. Germline V gene lookup returns CDR1 MNHEY and CDR2 SVGAGI. The length of the CDR3 is 14 residues. The CDR3 loop is CASSPPGLGYGYTF. The DNA of the CDR3 is TGTGCCAGCAGCCCTCCGGGACTAGGCTATGGCTACACCTTC.

The genes are TRBV7-8 and TRBJ1-1; 7 nucleotides match TRBD1. Germline V lookup: CDR1 SGHVS, CDR2 FQNEAQ. V dropped 2 bases and J dropped 1; count of bases not matched to a gene: 4. The CDR3 covers 15 residues. The CDR3 reads CASSLQGGENTEAFF. DNA of the CDR3: TGTGCCAGCAGCTTACAGGGGGGGGAGAACACTGAAGCTTTCTTT.

The chain couples TRBV6-5 to TRBJ1-5, with D perhaps matching TRBD1 (5 bases). CDR3 length: 15 residues. Germline V gene lookup returns CDR1 MNHEY and CDR2 SVGAGI. Trimming took 4 bases from V and 4 from J, leaving 14 bases between them. DNA for the CDR3: TGTGCCAGCAGTTCCACGGACACCCTAAATCAGCCCCAGCATTTT. Amino acid sequence: CASSSTDTLNQPQHF.

CDR3 sequence reads: CASRGQGIAKNIQYF. The CDR3 DNA sequence: TGCGCCAGTCGAGGACAGGGAATAGCCAAAAACATTCAGTACTTC. V and J are TRBV5-1 and TRBJ2-4, with TRBD1 identical over 8 bases. This CDR3 is built from 15 residues. The V gene end was trimmed by 8 bases and the J gene end by 0 bases; junction bases not matched to a gene: 7. CDR1 and CDR2 (germline): SGHRS, YFSETQ.

J is TRBJ1-1 and V is TRBV6-6; D unclear. The CDR3 runs to 13 residues. V lost 0 bases and J 6 bases, leaving 8 bases between the germline ends. The germline V gene encodes CDR1 MNHNY and CDR2 SVGAGI (reference sequence). This CDR3 is CASSYSEKAEAFF. CDR3 nucleotide sequence: TGTGCCAGCAGTTACTCTGAGAAGGCTGAAGCTTTCTTT.